This T cell receptor (beta chain) was sequenced during a study of PD-1 blockade in classical Hodgkin lymphoma. Relapse was seen in all patients after autologous stem cell transplantation, and brentuximab vedotin exposure was variable. Trimming at V came to 3 bases and at J to 7 bases, leaving 8 bases not matched to a gene. The germline V gene encodes CDR1 SGHDT and CDR2 YYEEEE. The length of the CDR3 is 15 residues. A remark on this clone: The antigen is undetermined.

This table comes from immunoSEQ multiplex PCR, and its TCRdb copy is limited to in-frame clones, with some not included. The sample contains under 95,000 clones, approximately 94% of which appear only once. Study-level findings and limits: A significant rise in TCR diversity by C4D1 was seen for CD4+ but not CD8+ cells. Lower baseline TCR diversity was reported for newly diagnosed patients than for healthy donors.

V and J are TRBV5-6 and TRBJ2-3; 10 bases agree with TRBD2. Sequencing was performed on peripheral blood mononuclear cells (PBMCs), taken at baseline. The TCR was taken from a human donor with classical Hodgkin lymphoma. The CDR3 DNA is TGTGCCAGCAGCTGGACTAGCGGAGGCTTGTATACGCAGTATTTT. This gives the protein CASSWTSGGLYTQYF.